This TCR beta chain comes out of a study of blood T cell repertoires in COVID-19. About the study: COVID-19 samples from acute and convalescent phases originated in the United States, Italy and Spain. The cDNA or gDNA used as material had been derived from T cells, B-cell-depleted T cells, or PBMCs.

This clone was picked up one time. Authors' data handling: It was from reference gene primer amplification that nucleated cell counts were estimated. This table comes from immunoSEQ multiplex PCR, and its TCRdb copy is limited to in-frame clones, with some not included. V and J calls and clone size are given by that table; D and trimming were obtained from the DNA. This sample carries 90,000 to 100,000 clones, roughly 89% of them seen once, and the ten largest clones take less than 2%. Losses at the gene ends were 7 bases for V and 8 bases for J; bases not matched to a gene: 17. Germline lookup yields CDR1 MDHEN and CDR2 SYDVKM. The CDR3 consists of 17 residues.

Sequenced material: peripheral blood. This TCR came from a man aged 65-85 years with active or convalescent COVID-19. The chain couples TRBV28 to TRBJ1-1; 12 positions agree with TRBD1. The CDR3 coding sequence is TGTGCCAGCACCATTTTTGGGACAGGGGGCCGGAGGTCGGAAGCTTTCTTT. Translating gives CASTIFGTGGRRSEAFF.